A selection of T cell receptor beta chains follows, all from one sample in a study of T-cell reconstitution after alpha-beta-depleted transplantation in children. TCRdb redid the calling of the PCR reads with MiXCR, one entry per CDR3 protein. Found here are approximately 350,000 distinct CDR3 sequences, 10% to 15% of them singletons; the top ten hold about 4%. Sample: PBMCs, taken from the stem cell graft. The receptors here all came from a human donor who donated a stem cell graft to a child with Fanconi anemia. CDR3s include the opening cysteine and the closing phenylalanine or tryptophan. Fields, in order: D gene, J gene, V gene, clone size, CDR3 DNA, CDR3 protein. The D gene is left open where the match is weak. Size is omitted from some rows. Given values are once, few, many or a class for expanded clones.

>.|TRBJ2-3|TRBV6-6|many
TGTGCCAGCAGTTACTCCACGGGGAACCTCCAGTATTTT
CASSYSTGNLQYF
>TRBD1|TRBJ1-1|TRBV5-1|few
TGCGCCAGCAGCCCCCAGGGACAGGGGAACACTGAAGCTTTCTTT
CASSPQGQGNTEAFF
>.|TRBJ1-6|TRBV9|.
TGTGCCAGCAGCGACAGGCGACAAAATTCACCCCTCCACTTT
CASSDRRQNSPLHF
>.|TRBJ2-5|TRBV7-7|.
TGTGCTAGCAGCTCAAGTTGGCGGGAGACCCAGTACTTC
CASSSSWRETQYF
>.|TRBJ2-1|TRBV4-3|.
TGCGCCAGCAGCCGCCGGCCTAATGAGCAGTTCTTC
CASSRRPNEQFF
>TRBD1|TRBJ2-5|TRBV5-1|few
TGCGCCAGCAGCATGGGACAGGGGTACCAAGAGACCCAGTACTTC
CASSMGQGYQETQYF
>.|TRBJ1-1|TRBV2|.
TGTGCCAGCAGAGATGTCAGGGGCACTCCGGGGGCTTTCTTT
CASRDVRGTPGAFF
>.|TRBJ2-1|TRBV5-1|many
TGCGCCAGCAGCTTAAGACCGACGAGCTCCTACAATGAGCAGTTCTTC
CASSLRPTSSYNEQFF
>.|TRBJ1-1|TRBV6-5|many
TGTGCCAGCAGCCATGAAGGGGGTGAAGCTTTCTTT
CASSHEGGEAFF
>TRBD1|TRBJ2-5|TRBV29-1|.
TGCAGCGTAACCCCAGGGGGTGAAGAGACCCAGTACTTC
CSVTPGGEETQYF
>.|TRBJ1-1|TRBV7-2|.
TGTGCCAGCAGCTTAAGCCCCACATTGGGGGTTTCTGCTTTCTTT
CASSLSPTLGVSAFF
>.|TRBJ2-7|TRBV7-2|many
TGTGCCAGCAGCCCCGTTTACTACGAGCAGTACTTC
CASSPVYYEQYF
>.|TRBJ2-3|TRBV7-2|.
TGTGCCAGCAGCTCCTACATGGCTTCGGCAGATACGCAGTATTTT
CASSSYMASADTQYF
>.|TRBJ2-5|TRBV12-3/TRBV12-4|.
TGTGCCAGCGCAGATGTGGAGACCCAGTACTTC
CASADVETQYF
>.|TRBJ1-1|TRBV20-1|few
TGCAGTGCTAGACCGACAGCGTACACTGAAGCTTTCTTT
CSARPTAYTEAFF
>.|TRBJ1-2|TRBV20-1|few
TGCAGTGGTTGGGACACCCTGAACTATGGCTACACCTTC
CSGWDTLNYGYTF
>.|TRBJ2-3|TRBV3-1|few
TGTGCCAGCAGCCAAGAAGACGGCTATAGCACAGATACGCAGTATTTT
CASSQEDGYSTDTQYF
>.|TRBJ1-1|TRBV28|.
TGTGCCAGCATCCAAGGTATGGAGACTGAAGCTTTCTTT
CASIQGMETEAFF
>.|TRBJ2-5|TRBV6-5|many
TGTGCCAGCAGTTACTTAGGCAGTCAAGAGACCCAGTACTTC
CASSYLGSQETQYF
>.|TRBJ2-2|TRBV4-3|many
TGCGCCAGCAGCCCAGTGGGCGGGGAGCTGTTTTTT
CASSPVGGELFF
>.|TRBJ2-3|TRBV30|few
TGTGCCTGGAGTGCTCTGGATACGCAGTATTTT
CAWSALDTQYF
>.|TRBJ1-2|TRBV12-3/TRBV12-4|many
TGTGCCAGCAGTCCACAGGGAAATGGCTACACCTTC
CASSPQGNGYTF
>.|TRBJ2-6|TRBV2|many
TGTGCCACCTCCCTATCCCAGGCCGGGGCCAACGTCCTGACTTTC
CATSLSQAGANVLTF
>.|TRBJ2-3|TRBV18|.
TGTGCCAGCTCACCCAGGGCCGGTAGCACAGATACGCAGTATTTT
CASSPRAGSTDTQYF
>.|TRBJ1-5|TRBV5-6|.
TGTGCCAGCAGCTTAAGGTCTGTCAATCAGCCCCAGCATTTT
CASSLRSVNQPQHF
>.|TRBJ1-3|TRBV7-2|many
TGTGCCAGCAGCTCTACAGGGAGCGGAAACACCATATATTTT
CASSSTGSGNTIYF
>.|TRBJ1-2|TRBV20-1|few
TGCAGTGCTAGTAAGGACTATGGCTACACCTTC
CSASKDYGYTF